Each of the 26 T cell receptor beta chains below was sequenced from the same sample in a study of beta chain features in type 1 diabetes. Expressed TCRB transcripts were sequenced after all isolated RNA was converted to cDNA. TCRdb's table, derived via immunoSEQ multiplex PCR, lists solely in-frame clones and lacks some. The data contain about 930,000 clones, roughly a sixth of them singletons. Sequenced input: naive CD4+ T cells from blood. These receptors were obtained from a woman aged 18-30 years in good health.

This chain links TRBV5-4 with TRBJ2-5; maybe TRBD1 (7 bases). V was pared by 4 bases and J by 4 bases, with 14 bases between. The germline gives CDR1 SGHNT, CDR2 YYREEE (reference sequence). The CDR3 consists of 14 residues. The CDR3: CASSPGTAGETQYF. As DNA, the CDR3 is TGTGCCAGCAGCCCAGGGACAGCGGGAGAGACCCAGTACTTC.

The table lists this clone with a few counts. This chain uses TRBV11-2 with TRBJ2-1, with D perhaps matching TRBD1 or TRBD2 (6 bases each). The germline V and J ends were trimmed by 5 bases and 12 bases, with 17 bases remaining between them. This CDR3 has 13 amino acids. Germline CDR1 is SGHAT and CDR2 is FQNNGV. This chain's CDR3 is CASSAQGGLWQFF. The CDR3 nucleotides read TGTGCCAGCAGCGCCCAAGGGGGGTTGTGGCAGTTCTTC.

This clone showed up just a few times. V gene TRBV14 combines with J gene TRBJ2-5; 10 positions match TRBD2. V trimming: 4 bases; J trimming: 5 bases; junction bases outside the gene matches: 10. This CDR3 is built from 16 residues. CDR1 is SGHDN, CDR2 FVKESK, per germline. The CDR3 protein is CASSPATSGKRETQYF. CDR3 bases: TGTGCCAGCAGCCCCGCTACTAGCGGGAAACGGGAGACCCAGTACTTC.

In its sample, this clone was seen a few times. The V and J genes are TRBV18 and TRBJ2-1, with 7 positions matching TRBD1. This CDR3 region has 15 residues. CDR1 and CDR2 from the germline V gene are KGHSH and LQKENI. Trimming removed 5 bases from V and 5 bases from J; junction bases left unmatched: 9. Here the CDR3 DNA reads TGTGCCAGCTCAATCCCCGGGACAGTTGACAATGAGCAGTTCTTC. This encodes CASSIPGTVDNEQFF.

The genes are TRBV7-9 and TRBJ2-3, with TRBD2 identical over 9 bases. This CDR3 spans 15 amino acids. V gave up 1 base and J gave up 2 bases; unmatched junction bases: 1. The germline V gene has CDR1 SEHNR and CDR2 FQNEAQ (reference sequence). The CDR3 region has the DNA TGTGCCAGCAGCTTAGGACTAGCGGACACAGATACGCAGTATTTT. This codes for CASSLGLADTDTQYF. Drawing the rest from reference TRBV7-9 and TRBJ2-3, the complete variable domain is DTGVSQNPRHKITKRGQNVTFRCDPISEHNRLYWYRQTLGQGPEFLTYFQNEAQLEKSRLLSDRFSAERPKGSFSTLEIQRTEQGDSAMYLCASSLGLADTDTQYFGPGTRLTVL.

The chain recombines TRBV9 with TRBJ2-1, with D possibly being TRBD2 (5 bases). The CDR3 is 15 residues long. Germline CDR1 is SGDLS and CDR2 is YYNGEE. The germline V and J ends were trimmed by 1 base and 6 bases, with 14 bases remaining between them. DNA of the CDR3: TGTGCCAGCAGCGTAACTGCTGGACTTCTCAATGAGCAGTTCTTC. Amino acids: CASSVTAGLLNEQFF.

The V gene is TRBV5-4, the J gene TRBJ2-1, with D tentatively TRBD1 or TRBD2 (5 bases each). The germline CDR1 and CDR2 sequences are SGHNT and YYREEE (reference sequence). This CDR3 has 15 residues. V lost 0 bases to trimming and J lost 4 bases, with 11 bases between them. CDR3 protein: CASSLEGTIYNEQFF. CDR3 bases: TGTGCCAGCAGCTTGGAGGGGACGATTTACAATGAGCAGTTCTTC.

The V call is TRBV2, the J call TRBJ2-1, with unresolved D. The germline gives CDR1 SNHLY, CDR2 FYNNEI. The CDR3 contains 16 residues. Trimming removed 6 bases at V and 5 bases at J, with 20 bases between. The CDR3 protein is CASSPTPPRLNNEQFF. The CDR3 coding sequence is TGTGCCAGCAGCCCCACTCCGCCACGCCTAAACAATGAGCAGTTCTTC.

This chain connects TRBV5-6 to TRBJ2-1, with 8 nucleotides matching TRBD2. Losses at the gene ends were 1 base for V and 4 bases for J; bases not matched to a gene: 1. The CDR3 sequence is 14 residues long. Per the germline V gene, CDR1 is SGHDT and CDR2 is YYEEEE. The CDR3 nucleotides read TGTGCCAGCAGCTTGACTAGCGGTTACAATGAGCAGTTCTTC. Protein product: CASSLTSGYNEQFF.

Only a few counts were recorded for this clone. V and J are TRBV9 and TRBJ2-5; 7 nucleotides agree with TRBD1. CDR3 length equals 13 residues. The ends lost 0 bases at V and 11 bases at J; junction bases unmatched: 7. The V gene's germline CDR1 is SGDLS and CDR2 YYNGEE. The CDR3 nucleotides are TGTGCCAGCAGCGTAGAAGGGGGCCGAGAGCAGTACTTC. This translates into CASSVEGGREQYF.

This clone has a handful of counts. The V call is TRBV28, the J call TRBJ2-7; TRBD1 or TRBD2 may be the D gene (5 bases each). The CDR3 extends over 11 amino acids. Trimming cost V 7 bases and J 5 bases, with 9 bases left between them. Germline V gene lookup returns CDR1 MDHEN and CDR2 SYDVKM. CDR3 residues: CASIRGHEQYF. The CDR3 region has the DNA TGTGCCAGCATTCGGGGCCACGAGCAGTACTTC.

This clone was observed a handful of times. The gene calls are TRBV27 and TRBJ2-5; no clear D gene. The V gene lost 3 bases and the J gene lost 3 bases, with 17 bases spanning the gap. In germline, CDR1 is MNHEY, CDR2 SMNVEV (reference sequence). The length of the CDR3 is 16 residues. The CDR3 loop reads CASSFWPPYGEETQYF. The DNA of the CDR3 is TGTGCCAGCAGTTTCTGGCCCCCTTATGGGGAAGAGACCCAGTACTTC.

This clone showed up just a few times. The chain couples TRBV4-3 to TRBJ2-3, with 7 bases fitting TRBD1. In germline, CDR1 is LGHNA, CDR2 YSLEER. Trimming removed 2 bases from V and 2 bases from J; junction bases left unmatched: 10. The CDR3 totals 17 residues. The CDR3 region has the DNA TGCGCCAGCAGCCAATACCAACGCAGGGGGAACACAGATACGCAGTATTTT. Its protein is CASSQYQRRGNTDTQYF.

This clone was detected a few times. The rearrangement uses TRBV4-2 and TRBJ2-7; D is undetermined. Per the germline V gene, CDR1 is LGHNA and CDR2 is YNFKEQ. V lost 2 bases, J lost 4 bases, and 9 bases lay in between. This CDR3 is built from 13 residues. CDR3 coding DNA: TGTGCCAGCAGCCAATTTCCGACTTACGAGCAGTACTTC. It yields the protein CASSQFPTYEQYF.

The chain employs TRBV7-8 and TRBJ2-5, with 15 nucleotides matching TRBD2. The CDR3 covers 19 residues. V was pared by 5 bases and J by 4 bases, with 14 bases of the junction left unmatched. Looked up from germline, CDR1 is SGHVS and CDR2 is FQNEAQ. The CDR3 DNA follows: TGTGCCAGCAGCCAGAAACGACCATCGGGACTAGCGGGAGGAGAGACCCAGTACTTC. This sequence encodes CASSQKRPSGLAGGETQYF.

This chain connects TRBV29-1 to TRBJ2-3; a weak D match, TRBD2 (6 bases). CDR3 length: 13 residues. CDR1 and CDR2 (germline): SQVTM, ANQGSEA. V lost 4 bases to trimming and J lost 8 bases, with 16 bases between them. CDR3 nucleotides: TGCAGCGTTGTGGGGCGGGAAGGTGTTACGCAGTATTTT. This encodes CSVVGREGVTQYF.

J is TRBJ2-7 and V is TRBV6-5; the match to TRBD1 covers 7 bases. V gave up 0 bases and J gave up 4 bases; unmatched junction bases: 9. CDR3 length: 16 residues. Germline lookup yields CDR1 MNHEY and CDR2 SVGAGI. CDR3 coding DNA: TGTGCCAGCAGTTACTCGCACAGGGGCCTCTTATACGAGCAGTACTTC. This encodes CASSYSHRGLLYEQYF.

The gene calls are TRBV19 and TRBJ2-4; 7 nucleotides line up with TRBD1. The CDR3 is made up of 13 amino acids. The V segment lost 3 bases and the J segment 5 bases; nucleotides outside the gene matches: 1. CDR1 is LNHDA and CDR2 is SQIVND in the germline V gene (reference sequence). CDR3 DNA: TGTGCCAGTAGTATGGGACAGCAAAACATTCAGTACTTC. Translating gives CASSMGQQNIQYF.

This clone was counted between two and nine times. The V call is TRBV6-5, the J call TRBJ2-7, with TRBD1 identical over 8 bases. The germline gives CDR1 MNHEY, CDR2 SVGAGI. CDR3 length equals 15 residues. Losses at the gene ends were 0 bases for V and 3 bases for J; bases not matched to a gene: 4. CDR3 protein: CASSYSAGGYYEQYF. The CDR3 DNA reads as TGTGCCAGCAGTTACTCGGCAGGGGGCTACTACGAGCAGTACTTC.

The chain carries TRBV6-6 and TRBJ1-5; D perhaps matches TRBD1 (5 bases). V was clipped by 7 bases and J by 0 bases, with 13 bases between them. CDR3 length: 15 residues. Per germline, CDR1 MNHNY and CDR2 SVGAGI (reference sequence). The chain's CDR3 is CASKFTTDSNQPQHF. The CDR3, as DNA: TGTGCCAGCAAGTTTACGACAGATAGCAATCAGCCCCAGCATTTT.

This clone was seen only a few times. The V and J genes are TRBV19 and TRBJ1-1; no clear D gene. Deletions cut 6 bases from V and 0 bases from J, with 17 bases between. The CDR3 has 16 residues. CDR1 and CDR2 from the germline V gene are LNHDA and SQIVND (reference sequence). In nucleotides, the CDR3 is TGTGCCAGTAGCCCCCTGGCGACCCTAATGAACACTGAAGCTTTCTTT. Encoded protein: CASSPLATLMNTEAFF. The full variable domain, in which reference TRBV19 and TRBJ1-1 provide the parts outside the CDR3, is DGGITQSPKYLFRKEGQNVTLSCEQNLNHDAMYWYRQDPGQGLRLIYYSQIVNDFQKGDIAEGYSVSREKKESFPLTVTSAQKNPTAFYLCASSPLATLMNTEAFFGQGTRLTVV.

This clone showed up just a few times. The CDR3 nucleotides read TGTGCCAGCAGCACGGGGTCAGAAAAACTGTTTTTT. Residues: CASSTGSEKLFF. This chain joins TRBV11-2 and TRBJ1-4; unclear D gene. V was pared by 5 bases and J by 8 bases, with 9 bases between. CDR1 is SGHAT and CDR2 is FQNNGV in the germline V gene. This CDR3 comprises 12 residues.

The rearrangement uses TRBV6-6 and TRBJ2-5, with D unresolved. V was trimmed by 6 bases and J by 4 bases, leaving 21 bases between them. The CDR3 is made up of 16 amino acids. Looked up from germline, CDR1 is MNHNY and CDR2 is SVGAGI (reference sequence). DNA of the CDR3: TGTGCCAGCAGCGGTGCGGCCAAGGCGCGTCGAGAGACCCAGTACTTC. Its translation is CASSGAAKARRETQYF.

The CDR3: CASSIIASGSYNEQFF. For the CDR3, the DNA is TGTGCCAGTAGTATAATCGCTAGCGGCTCCTACAATGAGCAGTTCTTC. The rearrangement links TRBV19 to TRBJ2-1, with 7 bases aligning to TRBD2. The CDR3 totals 16 residues. With 2 bases clipped from V and 0 bases from J, the junction kept 4 bases outside the gene matches. CDR1 is LNHDA and CDR2 is SQIVND in the germline V gene (reference sequence).

This clone appeared a few times. Other DNA sequences from this sample encode an identical CDR3 as well. The rearrangement joins TRBV7-2 to TRBJ2-7; no firm D call. V lost 1 base, J lost 3 bases, and 7 bases lay in between. CDR3 length equals 13 residues. Germline V gives CDR1 SGHTA, CDR2 FQGNSA. The DNA of the CDR3 is TGTGCCAGCAGCTTAGGTCCTAGCTACGAGCAGTACTTC. Translation gives CASSLGPSYEQYF.

In DNA, the CDR3 is TGCGCCAGCAGCCCCCAGACCACCCAAGAGACCCAGTACTTC. It translates to CASSPQTTQETQYF. The rearrangement joins TRBV5-1 to TRBJ2-5; D ambiguous. The CDR3 covers 14 residues. Germline CDR1 reads SGHRS; CDR2 reads YFSETQ. V lost 4 bases to trimming and J lost 1 base, with 11 bases between them.